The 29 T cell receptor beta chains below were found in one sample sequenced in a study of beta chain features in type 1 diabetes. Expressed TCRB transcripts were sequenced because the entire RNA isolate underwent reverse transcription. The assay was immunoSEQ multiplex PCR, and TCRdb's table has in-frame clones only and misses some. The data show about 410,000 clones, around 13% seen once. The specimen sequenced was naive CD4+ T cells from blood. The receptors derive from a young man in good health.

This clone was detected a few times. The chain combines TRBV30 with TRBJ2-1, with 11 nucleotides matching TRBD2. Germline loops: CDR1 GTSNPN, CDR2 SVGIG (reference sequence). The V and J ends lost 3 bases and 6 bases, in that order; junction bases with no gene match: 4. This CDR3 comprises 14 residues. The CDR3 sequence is CAWRRLAGPNEQFF. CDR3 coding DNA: TGTGCCTGGAGGAGACTAGCGGGACCCAATGAGCAGTTCTTC. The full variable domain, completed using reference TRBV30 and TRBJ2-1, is SQTIHQWPATLVQPVGSPLSLECTVEGTSNPNLYWYRQAAGRGLQLLFYSVGIGQISSEVPQNLSASRPQDRQFILSSKKLLLSDSGFYLCAWRRLAGPNEQFFGPGTRLTVL.

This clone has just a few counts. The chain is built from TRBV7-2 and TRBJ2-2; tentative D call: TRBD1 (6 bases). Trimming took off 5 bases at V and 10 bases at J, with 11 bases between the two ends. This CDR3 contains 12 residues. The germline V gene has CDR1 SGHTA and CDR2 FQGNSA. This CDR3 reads CASSAQGMELFF. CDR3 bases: TGTGCCAGCAGCGCACAGGGCATGGAGCTGTTTTTT. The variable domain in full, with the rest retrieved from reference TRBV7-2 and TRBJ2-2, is GAGVSQSPSNKVTEKGKDVELRCDPISGHTALYWYRQSLGQGLEFLIYFQGNSAPDKSGLPSDRFSAERTGGSVSTLTIQRTQQEDSAVYLCASSAQGMELFFGEGSRLTVL.

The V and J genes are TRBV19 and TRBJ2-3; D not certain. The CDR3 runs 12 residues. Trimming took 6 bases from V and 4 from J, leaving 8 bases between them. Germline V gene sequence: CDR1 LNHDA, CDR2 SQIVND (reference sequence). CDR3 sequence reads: CASSASPDTQYF. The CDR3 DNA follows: TGTGCCAGTAGCGCTAGTCCAGATACGCAGTATTTT.

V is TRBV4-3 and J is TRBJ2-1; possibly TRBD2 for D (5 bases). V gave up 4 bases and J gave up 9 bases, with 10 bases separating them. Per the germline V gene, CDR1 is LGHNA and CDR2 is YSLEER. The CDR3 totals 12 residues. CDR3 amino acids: CASSLSRGEQFF. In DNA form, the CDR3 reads TGCGCCAGCAGCCTCTCTCGGGGTGAGCAGTTCTTC.

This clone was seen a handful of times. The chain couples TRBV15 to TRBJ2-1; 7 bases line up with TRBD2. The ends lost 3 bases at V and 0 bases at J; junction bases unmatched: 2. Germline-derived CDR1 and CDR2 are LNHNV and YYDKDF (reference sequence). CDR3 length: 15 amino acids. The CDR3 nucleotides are TGTGCCACCAGCAGTCGCGGGAGCTCCTACAATGAGCAGTTCTTC. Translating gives CATSSRGSSYNEQFF.

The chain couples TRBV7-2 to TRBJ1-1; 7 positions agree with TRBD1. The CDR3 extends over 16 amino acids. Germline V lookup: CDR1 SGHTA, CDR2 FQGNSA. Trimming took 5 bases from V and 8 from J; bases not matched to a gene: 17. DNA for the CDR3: TGTGCCAGCAGCCTATACCCTTTGACAGGGCCGACCGAAGCTTTCTTT. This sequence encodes CASSLYPLTGPTEAFF.

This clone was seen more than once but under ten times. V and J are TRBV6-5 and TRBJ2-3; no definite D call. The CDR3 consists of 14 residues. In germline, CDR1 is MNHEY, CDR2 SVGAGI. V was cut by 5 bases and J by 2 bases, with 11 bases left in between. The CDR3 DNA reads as TGTGCCAGCAGTATAAAGGGAAACACAGATACGCAGTATTTT. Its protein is CASSIKGNTDTQYF.

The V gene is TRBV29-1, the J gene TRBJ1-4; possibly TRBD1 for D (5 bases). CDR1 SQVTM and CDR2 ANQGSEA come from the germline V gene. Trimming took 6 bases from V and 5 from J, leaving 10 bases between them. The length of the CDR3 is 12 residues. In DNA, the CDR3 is TGCAGCGTGGGGTGGGGGAATGAAAAACTGTTTTTT. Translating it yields CSVGWGNEKLFF.

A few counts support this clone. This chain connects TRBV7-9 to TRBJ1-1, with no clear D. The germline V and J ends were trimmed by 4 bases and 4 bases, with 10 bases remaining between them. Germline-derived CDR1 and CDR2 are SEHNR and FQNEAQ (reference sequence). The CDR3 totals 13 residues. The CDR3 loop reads CASSSDPGTEAFF. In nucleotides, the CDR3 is TGTGCCAGCAGCTCAGACCCGGGCACTGAAGCTTTCTTT.

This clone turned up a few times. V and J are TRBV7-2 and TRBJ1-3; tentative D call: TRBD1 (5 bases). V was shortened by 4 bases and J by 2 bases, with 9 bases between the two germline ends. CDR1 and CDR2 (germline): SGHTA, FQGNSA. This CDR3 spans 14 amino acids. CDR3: CASSSQAAGNTIYF. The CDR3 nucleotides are TGTGCCAGCAGCTCACAGGCCGCTGGAAACACCATATATTTT.

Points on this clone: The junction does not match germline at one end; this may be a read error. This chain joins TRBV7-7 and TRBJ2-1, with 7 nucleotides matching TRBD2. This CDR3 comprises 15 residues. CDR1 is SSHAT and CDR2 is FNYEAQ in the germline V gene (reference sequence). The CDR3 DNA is TGTGCTAGCAGCTTAAGTGGGAGGGCGTATAATGAGCAGTTCTTC. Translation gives CASSLSGRAYNEQFF.

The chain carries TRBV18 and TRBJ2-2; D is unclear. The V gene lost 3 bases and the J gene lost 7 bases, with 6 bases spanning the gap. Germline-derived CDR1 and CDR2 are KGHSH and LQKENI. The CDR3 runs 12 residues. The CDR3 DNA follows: TGTGCCAGCTCACCCAACCACGGGGAGCTGTTTTTT. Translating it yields CASSPNHGELFF.

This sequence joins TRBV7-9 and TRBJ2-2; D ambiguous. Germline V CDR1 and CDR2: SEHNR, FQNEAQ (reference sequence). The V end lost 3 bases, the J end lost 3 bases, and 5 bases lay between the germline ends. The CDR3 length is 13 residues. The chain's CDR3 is CASSFSYTGELFF. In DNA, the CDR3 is TGTGCCAGCAGCTTTAGCTACACCGGGGAGCTGTTTTTT.

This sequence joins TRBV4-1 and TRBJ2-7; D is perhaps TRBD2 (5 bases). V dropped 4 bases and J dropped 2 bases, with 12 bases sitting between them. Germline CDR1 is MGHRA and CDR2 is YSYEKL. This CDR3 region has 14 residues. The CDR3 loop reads CASSRTPGAYEQYV. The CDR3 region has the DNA TGCGCCAGCAGCCGGACCCCCGGGGCCTACGAGCAGTACGTC.

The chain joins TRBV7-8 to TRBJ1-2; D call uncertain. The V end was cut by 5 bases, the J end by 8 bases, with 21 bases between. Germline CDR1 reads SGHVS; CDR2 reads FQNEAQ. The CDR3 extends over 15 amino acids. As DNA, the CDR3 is TGTGCCAGCAGCGCTCTATTAAGCCGAAACTTAGGCTACACCTTC. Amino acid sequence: CASSALLSRNLGYTF. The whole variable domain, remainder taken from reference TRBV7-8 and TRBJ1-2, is GAGVSQSPRYKVAKRGQDVALRCDPISGHVSLFWYQQALGQGPEFLTYFQNEAQLDKSGLPSDRFFAERPEGSVSTLKIQRTQQEDSAVYLCASSALLSRNLGYTFGSGTRLTVV.

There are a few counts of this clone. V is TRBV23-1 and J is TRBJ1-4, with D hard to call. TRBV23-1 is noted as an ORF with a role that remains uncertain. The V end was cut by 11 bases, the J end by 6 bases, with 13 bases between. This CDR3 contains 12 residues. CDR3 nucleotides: TGCGCCCCAATGGCGTCCGATGAAAAACTGTTTTTT. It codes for CAPMASDEKLFF.

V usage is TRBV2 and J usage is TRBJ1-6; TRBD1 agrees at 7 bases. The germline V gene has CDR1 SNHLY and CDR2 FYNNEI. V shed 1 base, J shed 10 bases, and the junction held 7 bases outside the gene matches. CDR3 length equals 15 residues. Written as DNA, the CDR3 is TGTGCCAGCAGTGAAGAGGTGACAGGGACATCACCCCTCCACTTT. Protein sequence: CASSEEVTGTSPLHF.

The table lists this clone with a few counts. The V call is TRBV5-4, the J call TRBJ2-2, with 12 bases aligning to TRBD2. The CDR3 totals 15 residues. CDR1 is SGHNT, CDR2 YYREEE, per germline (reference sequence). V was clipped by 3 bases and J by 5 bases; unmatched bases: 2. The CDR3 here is CASSSGLAGTGELFF. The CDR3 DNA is TGTGCCAGCAGCTCTGGACTAGCGGGAACCGGGGAGCTGTTTTTT.

The CDR3 coding sequence is TGTGCCAGCAGCCACCAACGAGGGTACGAGCAGTACGTC. It codes for CASSHQRGYEQYV. V usage is TRBV7-2 and J usage is TRBJ2-7, with TRBD2 as a possible D gene (5 bases). Germline CDR1 reads SGHTA; CDR2 reads FQGNSA. CDR3 length: 13 amino acids. With 5 bases removed from V and 4 bases from J, the gap between germline ends came to 12 bases.

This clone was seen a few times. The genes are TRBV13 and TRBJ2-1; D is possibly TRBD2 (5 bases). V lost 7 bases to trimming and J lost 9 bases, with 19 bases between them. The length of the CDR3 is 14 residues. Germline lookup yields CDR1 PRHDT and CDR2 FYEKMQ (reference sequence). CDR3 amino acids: CASKDLGKGGEQFF. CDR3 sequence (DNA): TGTGCCAGCAAGGACCTAGGAAAAGGAGGTGAGCAGTTCTTC.

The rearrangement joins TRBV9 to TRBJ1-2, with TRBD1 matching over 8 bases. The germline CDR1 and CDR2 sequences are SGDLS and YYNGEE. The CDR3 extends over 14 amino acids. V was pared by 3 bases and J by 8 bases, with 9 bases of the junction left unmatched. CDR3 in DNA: TGTGCCAGCAGCGCTCAGACAGGGGACGGCGGCTACACCTTC. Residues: CASSAQTGDGGYTF.

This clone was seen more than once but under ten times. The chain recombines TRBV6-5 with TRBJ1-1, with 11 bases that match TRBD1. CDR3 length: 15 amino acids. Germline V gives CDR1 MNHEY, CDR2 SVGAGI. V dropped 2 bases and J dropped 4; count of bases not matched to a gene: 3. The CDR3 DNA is TGTGCCAGCAGTTACCGAGGACAGGGGGCCACTGAAGCTTTCTTT. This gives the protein CASSYRGQGATEAFF.

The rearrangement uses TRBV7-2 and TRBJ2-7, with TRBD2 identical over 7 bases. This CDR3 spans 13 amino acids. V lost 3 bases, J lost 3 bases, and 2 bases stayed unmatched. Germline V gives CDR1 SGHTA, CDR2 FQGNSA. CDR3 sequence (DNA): TGTGCCAGCAGCTTCGGGGGGAACTACGAGCAGTACTTC. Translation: CASSFGGNYEQYF.

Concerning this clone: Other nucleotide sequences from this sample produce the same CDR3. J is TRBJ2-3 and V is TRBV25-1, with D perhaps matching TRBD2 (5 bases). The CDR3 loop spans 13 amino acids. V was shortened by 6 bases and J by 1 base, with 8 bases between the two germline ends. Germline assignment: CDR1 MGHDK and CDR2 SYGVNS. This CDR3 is CASSAGGTDTQYF. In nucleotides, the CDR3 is TGTGCCAGCAGCGCCGGGGGCACAGATACGCAGTATTTT.

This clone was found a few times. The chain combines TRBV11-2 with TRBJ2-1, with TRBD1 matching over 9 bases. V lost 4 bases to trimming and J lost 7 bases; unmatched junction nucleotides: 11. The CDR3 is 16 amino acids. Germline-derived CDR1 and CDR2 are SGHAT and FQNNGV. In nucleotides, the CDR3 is TGTGCCAGCAGCTCCCCTGGGACAGGGTTTTGGAATGAGCAGTTCTTC. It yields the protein CASSSPGTGFWNEQFF.

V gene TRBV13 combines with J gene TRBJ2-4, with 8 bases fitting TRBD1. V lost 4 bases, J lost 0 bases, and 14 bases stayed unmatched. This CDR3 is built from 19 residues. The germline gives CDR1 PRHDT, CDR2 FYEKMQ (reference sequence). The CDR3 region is CASSSYITTGGLAKNIQYF. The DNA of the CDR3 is TGTGCCAGCAGCTCTTATATTACTACAGGGGGATTAGCCAAAAACATTCAGTACTTC.

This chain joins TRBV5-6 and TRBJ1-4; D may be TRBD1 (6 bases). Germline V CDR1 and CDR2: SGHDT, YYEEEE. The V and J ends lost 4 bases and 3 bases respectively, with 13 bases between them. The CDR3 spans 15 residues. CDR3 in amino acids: CASSTGSFANEKLFF. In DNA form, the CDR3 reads TGTGCCAGCAGCACAGGGAGTTTTGCTAATGAAAAACTGTTTTTT.

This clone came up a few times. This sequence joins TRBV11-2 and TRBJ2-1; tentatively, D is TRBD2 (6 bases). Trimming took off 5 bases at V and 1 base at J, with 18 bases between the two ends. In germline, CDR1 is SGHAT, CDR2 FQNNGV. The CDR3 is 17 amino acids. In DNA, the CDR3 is TGTGCCAGCAGCCCACGGGCGGGATCAGGGTCCTACAATGAGCAGTTCTTC. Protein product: CASSPRAGSGSYNEQFF. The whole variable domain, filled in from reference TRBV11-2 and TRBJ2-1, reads EAGVAQSPRYKIIEKRQSVAFWCNPISGHATLYWYQQILGQGPKLLIQFQNNGVVDDSQLPKDRFSAERLKGVDSTLKIQPAKLEDSAVYLCASSPRAGSGSYNEQFFGPGTRLTVL.

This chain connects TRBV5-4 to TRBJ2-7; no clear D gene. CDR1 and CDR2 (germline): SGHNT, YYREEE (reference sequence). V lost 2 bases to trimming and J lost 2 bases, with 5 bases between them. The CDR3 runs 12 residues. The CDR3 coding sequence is TGTGCCAGCAGCTTCGGCCCCTACGAGCAGTACTTC. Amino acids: CASSFGPYEQYF.